What follows describes a single TCR beta chain. The antigen is undetermined. The data stem from a study of T cell responses to AZD1222 COVID-19 vaccine. Per germline, CDR1 MGHDK and CDR2 SYGVNS. The V segment lost 5 bases and the J segment 5 bases; nucleotides outside the gene matches: 4. The CDR3 spans 13 residues. Here immunoSEQ multiplex PCR was the method, and the copy in TCRdb shows in-frame clones only, minus some. The top ten clones hold approximately 2.2% of a sample with about 140,000 clones, 80% to 95% of them seen once. The study, taken as a whole, reports: Clonal diversity may have been underestimated in mostly white British donors. The study reported that nearly half of spike-specific TCRs target unmutated variant regions. Seropositive status at baseline applied to only a handful of AZD1222 recipients. Spike-wide vaccine-associated CD4 TCRs dominated at 160-218 and 743-854.

The receptor's source is an adult in good health. Here the sequenced sample was peripheral blood, taken on day 0 of AZD1222 vaccination. The genes are TRBV25-1 and TRBJ2-5; 8 bases are shared with TRBD1. CDR3 DNA: TGTGCCAGCAGTAATCAGGGGGCTGAGACCCAGTACTTC. Its protein is CASSNQGAETQYF.